This T cell receptor (beta chain) was found in a study of blood T cell repertoires in COVID-19. Study in general: Donors in the United States, Italy and Spain gave samples during acute or convalescent COVID-19. The cDNA or gDNA used as material had been derived from T cells, B-cell-depleted T cells, or PBMCs.

Per the authors' pipeline: Reference gene primer amplification yielded estimated nucleated cell counts. Libraries were prepared by immunoSEQ multiplex PCR; TCRdb keeps only in-frame clonotypes and omits some of them. V and J calls and clone size are as listed in that table; D and trimming were resolved from the DNA. The sample includes under 150,000 clones, 70% to 85% of them seen just once. The sample was peripheral blood. This TCR came from a man between 70 and 80 years old with active or convalescent COVID-19.

CDR3 DNA sequence: TGCGCCAGCAGCCAAGATATTGGGCGGGCTAGCGGGAGGGCTTCCTACGAGCAGTACTTC. This codes for CASSQDIGRASGRASYEQYF. The chain has TRBV4-3 and TRBJ2-7; 12 bases fit TRBD2. Trimming removed 0 bases from V and 1 base from J; junction bases left unmatched: 13. Germline CDR1 LGHNA, CDR2 YSLEER. The CDR3 runs to 20 residues.